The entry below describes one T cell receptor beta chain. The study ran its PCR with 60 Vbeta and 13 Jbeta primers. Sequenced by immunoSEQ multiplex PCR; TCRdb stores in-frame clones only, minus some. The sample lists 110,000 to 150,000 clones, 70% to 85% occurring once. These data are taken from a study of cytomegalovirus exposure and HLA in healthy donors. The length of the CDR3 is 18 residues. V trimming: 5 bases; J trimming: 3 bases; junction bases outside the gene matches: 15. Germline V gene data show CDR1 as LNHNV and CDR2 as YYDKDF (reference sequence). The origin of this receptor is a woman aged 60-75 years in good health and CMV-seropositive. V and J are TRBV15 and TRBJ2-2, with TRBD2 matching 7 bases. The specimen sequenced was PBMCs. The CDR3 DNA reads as TGTGCCACCAGCGCCAACGGGGCCAGCGGGGAGCACACCGGGGAGCTGTTTTTT. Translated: CATSANGASGEHTGELFF.